This TCR beta chain was documented in a study of blood T cell repertoires in COVID-19. Whole-study context: PBMCs, B-cell-depleted T cells, or T cells were the source of the cDNA or gDNA that made up the material.

This clone was detected only once. The age range of participants was about 18 to 89 years, with residence in approximately 25 US areas. Donors of Cohort 3 who recovered were those that had two negative PCRs, clearance, or symptom resolution. Germline V gene lookup returns CDR1 MNHEY and CDR2 SVGAGI. The ends lost 2 bases at V and 7 bases at J; junction bases unmatched: 3. The CDR3 sequence is 13 residues long. Authors' data handling: How many nucleated cells were present was estimated from reference gene primer amplification. Repertoires were generated with immunoSEQ multiplex PCR, while TCRdb's copy carries only in-frame clones and drops some. For V, J and clone size, that table is used; D and trimming come from the DNA. The data show approximately 230,000 clones, 80% to 90% seen once.

The chain combines TRBV6-5 with TRBJ2-7; 9 nucleotides align to TRBD1. This clonotype was obtained from a man between 18 and 35 years old who had recovered from COVID-19. Material: PBMCs or T cells enriched from blood (not recorded which). The CDR3, as DNA: TGTGCCAGCAGTTACAACAGGGGGCTTGAGCAGTACTTC. It encodes CASSYNRGLEQYF.